This TCR beta chain was obtained from a study of T-cell reconstitution after alpha-beta-depleted transplantation in children. Overall study results and limits: The study reportedly traced alpha-beta T cells about two months after transplant to several hundred expanded graft clones. T-cell counts and diversity at one year following transplant were attributed mainly to newly produced T cells. Surviving thymic progenitors and recipient T cells were the source of high TCRbeta diversity at day 60 in some patients.

The authors prepared the TCRbeta library with unique molecular identifiers. TCRdb reprocessed the PCR reads via MiXCR and lists one record per CDR3 protein. The data show about 900,000 distinct CDR3 sequences, with less than 30% seen just once and 28% held by the top ten. With 5 bases removed from V and 2 bases from J, the gap between germline ends came to 17 bases. CDR1 is MDHEN and CDR2 is SYDVKM in the germline V gene. The CDR3 contains 16 residues. To note about this clonotype: What it binds is not known.

The sequencing used PBMCs, mostly from graft donor cells, collected 360 days after TCRalphabeta/CD19-depleted stem cell transplant. The origin of this receptor is a boy under three years old who had a stem cell transplant for SCID, so the T cells may come from the graft donor. The V call is TRBV28, the J call TRBJ2-3; D is perhaps TRBD2 (5 bases). The chain's CDR3 is CASSADRSSSTDTQYF. CDR3 in DNA: TGTGCCAGCAGTGCGGACCGCTCTAGCTCCACAGATACGCAGTATTTT. The complete variable domain, with remaining parts taken from reference TRBV28 and TRBJ2-3, reads DVKVTQSSRYLVKRTGEKVFLECVQDMDHENMFWYRQDPGLGLRLIYFSYDVKMKEKGDIPEGYSVSREKKERFSLILESASTNQTSMYLCASSADRSSSTDTQYFGPGTRLTVL.